The next 7 T cell receptor beta chains were all read from a single sample in a study of T cell changes during pregnancy in multiple sclerosis. TCRdb's table, derived via immunoSEQ multiplex PCR, lists solely in-frame clones and lacks some. The table includes 100,000 or so clones, approximately 93% detected once. This specimen was peripheral blood, taken after pregnancy. The source of these receptors is a female donor with multiple sclerosis, enrolled in a pregnancy study.

The chain carries TRBV6-1 and TRBJ2-7, with 8 nucleotides matching TRBD1. V was clipped by 6 bases and J by 5 bases; unmatched bases: 6. This CDR3 has 13 amino acids. The V gene's germline CDR1 is MNHNS and CDR2 SASEGT. This chain's CDR3 is CASSQTGVHEQYF. CDR3 DNA: TGTGCCAGCAGCCAGACAGGGGTACACGAGCAGTACTTC.

This chain joins TRBV21-1 and TRBJ2-1; the tabulated D call, TRBD1, remains unverified against the DNA. TRBV21-1 is described as a pseudogene. This CDR3 has 17 residues. CDR3 residues: CASSPQSRGSSYNEQFF. CDR3 sequence (DNA): TGTGCCAGCAGCCCTCAGTCCAGGGGAAGCTCCTACAATGAGCAGTTCTTC.

The chain links TRBV7-2 to TRBJ2-7; 8 nucleotides line up with TRBD2. CDR3 length: 18 amino acids. Germline values: CDR1 SGHTA, CDR2 FQGNSA. The junction had 16 bases not matched to a gene; V was cut back by 3 bases and J by 3 bases. Written as DNA, the CDR3 is TGTGCCAGCAGCTTGGGTCCCGCGGGAGGACCCATTAACTACGAGCAGTACTTC. This gives the protein CASSLGPAGGPINYEQYF.

The chain joins TRBV6-1 to TRBJ2-7; 7 bases line up with TRBD1. Per germline, CDR1 MNHNS and CDR2 SASEGT. The CDR3 contains 14 residues. With V trimmed by 4 bases and J by 2 bases, 5 bases remained unmatched. CDR3 loop: CASSVRTGTYEQYF. Written as DNA, the CDR3 is TGTGCCAGCAGTGTCCGGACAGGAACCTACGAGCAGTACTTC.

The genes are TRBV9 and TRBJ2-5; D is perhaps TRBD2 (5 bases). The germline V and J ends were trimmed by 3 bases and 3 bases, with 15 bases remaining between them. The CDR3 is made up of 15 amino acids. Germline V gene sequence: CDR1 SGDLS, CDR2 YYNGEE. The CDR3 sequence: CASSAGLLVKETQYF. For the CDR3, the DNA is TGTGCCAGCAGCGCCGGCTTACTAGTAAAAGAGACCCAGTACTTC.

The CDR3 sequence: CASSSGRRVNTEAFF. The CDR3 nucleotides read TGTGCCAGCAGTTCCGGGAGGCGGGTGAACACTGAAGCTTTCTTT. The chain combines TRBV28 with TRBJ1-1, with unresolved D. The CDR3 is made up of 15 amino acids. Germline V gene lookup returns CDR1 MDHEN and CDR2 SYDVKM. With 4 bases removed from V and 0 bases from J, the gap between germline ends came to 12 bases. The entire variable domain, with the rest obtained from reference TRBV28 and TRBJ1-1, is as follows: DVKVTQSSRYLVKRTGEKVFLECVQDMDHENMFWYRQDPGLGLRLIYFSYDVKMKEKGDIPEGYSVSREKKERFSLILESASTNQTSMYLCASSSGRRVNTEAFFGQGTRLTVV.

V is TRBV19 and J is TRBJ2-3; weak D call: TRBD1 (5 bases). The CDR3 consists of 15 residues. With 6 bases removed from V and 0 bases from J, the gap between germline ends came to 13 bases. Looked up from germline, CDR1 is LNHDA and CDR2 is SQIVND (reference sequence). CDR3 protein: CASSSPRGSTDTQYF. CDR3 coding DNA: TGTGCCAGTAGCTCCCCTAGGGGAAGCACAGATACGCAGTATTTT.